This T cell receptor beta chain comes out of a study of PD-1 blockade in classical Hodgkin lymphoma. A single count supports this clone. Its specificity is unknown. Brentuximab vedotin exposure varied, and every patient relapsed after autologous stem cell transplantation. Best outcomes ranged across complete response, partial response and progressive disease. TCRdb keeps only in-frame clones here, not all; method: immunoSEQ multiplex PCR. The sample contains under 15,000 clones, roughly 85% of which appear only once. The CDR3 sequence is 15 residues long. Germline CDR1 reads MDHEN; CDR2 reads SYDVKM. With V trimmed by 3 bases and J by 4 bases, 3 bases remained unmatched. The study, taken as a whole, reports: CD4+ TCR diversity climbed significantly by C4D1, unlike CD8+ TCR diversity. Why the repertoires differ is still unclear, perhaps disease activity or prior therapy. Baseline TCR diversity was reportedly lower in newly diagnosed patients than in healthy donors. It was reported as lower still in relapsed/refractory patients.

Sample: peripheral blood mononuclear cells (PBMCs), taken at baseline. The V call is TRBV28, the J call TRBJ2-4; TRBD1 agrees at 10 bases. The source of this sequence is a human donor with classical Hodgkin lymphoma. CDR3 coding DNA: TGTGCCAGCAGTTTGTCGGACAGGGGGAAAAACATTCAGTACTTC. Amino acid sequence: CASSLSDRGKNIQYF.